This entry lists 16 T cell receptor beta chains sequenced from one sample in a study of identical twins. TCRdb independently ran MiXCR on the 5' RACE reads; one entry per CDR3 protein. Here the sample spans about 530,000 distinct CDR3 sequences, about 20% being singletons. This sample also appeared in a second study, on yellow fever vaccine responses in identical twins.

Sequencing was done on a sample of CD4+ T cells sorted from blood. The receptors originated from a woman younger than 35 in good health.

The J gene is TRBJ2-1, the V gene TRBV11-3; 8 bases match TRBD2. Germline V gene sequence: CDR1 SGHNT, CDR2 YENEEA. This CDR3 is built from 17 residues. V shed 5 bases, J shed 5 bases, and the junction held 14 bases outside the gene matches. The CDR3 reads CASSRGDFGRANNEQFF. In nucleotides, the CDR3 is TGTGCCAGCAGCCGGGGGGATTTCGGGAGGGCCAACAATGAGCAGTTCTTC.

This chain joins TRBV5-1 and TRBJ2-7, with TRBD2 as a possible D gene (5 bases). The ends were cut back, 4 bases at V and 1 base at J, with 12 bases in the middle. Germline V gene data show CDR1 as SGHRS and CDR2 as YFSETQ. This CDR3 has 14 amino acids. CDR3: CASSPRVISYEQYF. The CDR3 DNA reads as TGCGCCAGCAGCCCGAGGGTAATTTCCTACGAGCAGTACTTC.

CDR3 sequence (DNA): TGCGCCAGCAGCCAAGATGGGGCTTTCTCCGAGCAGTACTTC. Amino acids: CASSQDGAFSEQYF. This rearrangement joins TRBV4-1 to TRBJ2-7; tentatively, D is TRBD1 (5 bases). There are 14 residues in the CDR3. Trimming shortened V by 0 bases and J by 6 bases, and 12 bases separated the two germline ends. CDR1 and CDR2 from the germline V gene are MGHRA and YSYEKL.

The chain uses TRBV5-1 and TRBJ2-1; TRBD1 matches at 9 bases. The CDR3 runs 16 residues. Germline CDR1 SGHRS, CDR2 YFSETQ. After removal of 1 base from V and 5 bases from J, the junction contained 7 bases not matched to a gene. Written as DNA, the CDR3 is TGCGCCAGCAGCTTGAGATTAGGACAGGGGCACAATGAGCAGTTCTTC. Encoded protein: CASSLRLGQGHNEQFF.

This clonotype was detected a few times. The chain uses TRBV3-1 and TRBJ2-4, with D unresolved. Germline V gene lookup returns CDR1 LGHDT and CDR2 YNNKEL (reference sequence). V dropped 3 bases and J dropped 0 bases, with 9 bases sitting between them. CDR3 length: 15 amino acids. CDR3 bases: TGTGCCAGCAGCCATTCGACGGTAGCCAAAAACATTCAGTACTTC. This codes for CASSHSTVAKNIQYF.

This clonotype was recorded many times. The rearrangement uses TRBV7-8 and TRBJ2-1; D is possibly TRBD1 (5 bases). V lost 5 bases, J lost 5 bases, and 19 bases lay in between. This CDR3 is 16 amino acids long. The germline V gene encodes CDR1 SGHVS and CDR2 FQNEAQ. CDR3 region: CASSPSGQWTHNEQFF. CDR3 bases: TGTGCCAGCAGCCCCTCAGGGCAGTGGACACACAATGAGCAGTTCTTC.

The chain uses TRBV3-1 and TRBJ2-3; 7 bases map to TRBD1. The V and J ends lost 5 bases and 6 bases, in that order; junction bases with no gene match: 5. The CDR3 is made up of 13 amino acids. Germline V gives CDR1 LGHDT, CDR2 YNNKEL (reference sequence). CDR3 residues: CASSYTGADTQYF. The CDR3 DNA sequence: TGTGCCAGCAGCTACACAGGGGCCGATACGCAGTATTTT.

The rearrangement joins TRBV28 to TRBJ2-7, with D possibly called TRBD1 or TRBD2 (5 bases each). Trimming left V 10 bases short and J 6 bases short, with 19 bases between. CDR1 and CDR2 (germline): MDHEN, SYDVKM. CDR3 size: 13 residues. CDR3: CATSGPNDIEQYF. The DNA of the CDR3 is TGTGCCACCTCGGGACCGAACGATATCGAGCAGTACTTC.

This clonotype has more than one count but fewer than ten. In nucleotides, the CDR3 is TGCAGTGCTAGAGATGGGGGGCAGTATGAGCAGTTCTTC. Translated: CSARDGGQYEQFF. J is TRBJ2-1 and V is TRBV20-1; D may match TRBD1 or TRBD2 (6 bases each). Between the trimmed V and J ends, which lost 0 bases and 8 bases, there was a span of 11 bases. CDR3 length: 13 residues. Germline V gene sequence: CDR1 DFQATT, CDR2 SNEGSKA (reference sequence).

The chain uses TRBV27 and TRBJ2-2; TRBD2 aligns across 8 bases. V trimming: 3 bases; J trimming: 5 bases; junction bases outside the gene matches: 14. Germline CDR1 is MNHEY and CDR2 is SMNVEV (reference sequence). The CDR3 spans 18 residues. CDR3 nucleotide sequence: TGTGCCAGCAGTTTCGGGACTAGTAAAGGGATGGGGACCGGGGAGCTGTTTTTT. It yields the protein CASSFGTSKGMGTGELFF.

V is TRBV14 and J is TRBJ2-1; D is uncertain. Germline V gene sequence: CDR1 SGHDN, CDR2 FVKESK. CDR3 length equals 13 residues. Trimming cost V 4 bases and J 10 bases, with 14 bases left between them. The CDR3 reads CASSRNRAREQFF. The CDR3, as DNA: TGTGCCAGCAGCCGAAACCGGGCCCGGGAGCAGTTCTTC.

The chain links TRBV15 to TRBJ2-3; D might be TRBD2 (6 bases). The CDR3 contains 16 residues. V was trimmed by 0 bases and J by 3 bases, leaving 13 bases between them. CDR1 and CDR2 from the germline V gene are LNHNV and YYDKDF (reference sequence). The CDR3 bases are TGTGCCACCAGCAGAGATGGCGGGGTCGGGACAGATACGCAGTATTTT. It codes for CATSRDGGVGTDTQYF.

This sequence joins TRBV10-3 and TRBJ2-5, with D hard to call. The CDR3 spans 16 residues. Trimming pared 0 bases from V and 5 bases from J, leaving 16 bases between. CDR1 and CDR2 (germline): ENHRY, SYGVKD. DNA for the CDR3: TGTGCCATCAGTGAGTCGATGGGCGGCGTGGAGGAGACCCAGTACTTC. It yields the protein CAISESMGGVEETQYF.

The chain has TRBV6-5 and TRBJ1-5, with D tentatively TRBD1 (5 bases). This CDR3 comprises 15 residues. The V end was cut by 2 bases, the J end by 1 base, with 9 bases between. Germline CDR1 is MNHEY and CDR2 is SVGAGI. The CDR3 DNA reads TGTGCCAGCAGTTACGCAGGGAACAGCAATCAGCCCCAGCATTTT. It is translated as CASSYAGNSNQPQHF.

This clonotype was detected only a few times. V is TRBV5-1 and J is TRBJ2-1, with 10 bases fitting TRBD2. The junction had 7 bases not matched to a gene; V was cut back by 0 bases and J by 4 bases. CDR3 length equals 17 residues. Germline loops: CDR1 SGHRS, CDR2 YFSETQ. CDR3 sequence (DNA): TGCGCCAGCAGCTTGGATCTAGCGGGAGAATCGTACAATGAGCAGTTCTTC. It translates to CASSLDLAGESYNEQFF.

The chain carries TRBV5-6 and TRBJ2-7, with D hard to call. The V end was cut by 4 bases, the J end by 6 bases, with 14 bases between. The CDR3 has 13 residues. Germline loops: CDR1 SGHDT, CDR2 YYEEEE. The CDR3 nucleotides read TGTGCCAGCAGCCCTCGGGCGGCCGGCGAGCAGTACTTC. As protein: CASSPRAAGEQYF. Combining the CDR3 with reference TRBV5-6 and TRBJ2-7 gives the whole variable domain DAGVTQSPTHLIKTRGQQVTLRCSPKSGHDTVSWYQQALGQGPQFIFQYYEEEERQRGNFPDRFSGHQFPNYSSELNVNALLLGDSALYLCASSPRAAGEQYFGPGTRLTVT.